This T cell receptor beta chain was identified during a study of blood T cell repertoires in COVID-19. The CDR3 runs to 14 residues. Germline V gives CDR1 ENHRY, CDR2 SYGVKD. V lost 6 bases to trimming and J lost 3 bases; unmatched junction nucleotides: 4. Those enrolled, adults aged about 18 to 89 years, came from roughly 22 US areas. Cohort allocation depended upon clinical history that participants reported. Study processing details: Amplification with reference gene primers provided the estimates of nucleated cell counts. The assay was immunoSEQ multiplex PCR, and TCRdb's table has in-frame clones only and misses some. V and J calls and clone size follow that table, whereas D and trimming were derived from the DNA. The sample contains more than 200,000 clones, around nine tenths of which appear only once.

The gene calls are TRBV10-3 and TRBJ2-3; 9 bases fit TRBD2. Sequenced: PBMCs or T cells enriched from blood (not recorded which). This TCR was sampled from a man aged 25-45 years in a cohort exposed to, infected with or recovered from COVID-19 (not recorded which). The CDR3 region has the DNA TGTGCCATCAGGCGGGAGGGCGGGACAGATACGCAGTATTTT. Translated, it gives CAIRREGGTDTQYF.